The 23 T cell receptor beta chains below come from one sample, sequenced in a study of shared clonotypes between healthy human individuals. The protocol was immunoSEQ multiplex PCR, while the TCRdb copy is restricted to in-frame clones and leaves out a portion. The profile covers hundreds of thousands of clones, with more than 95% appearing a single time and roughly 0.05% taken by the ten largest. The sample comprised naive CD4+ T cells sorted from blood. Described subset: CD45RA+ positively selected. The receptors stem from a young woman in good health.

This clone was observed once. The chain carries TRBV7-2 and TRBJ2-2; D is perhaps TRBD2 (5 bases). The germline V gene encodes CDR1 SGHTA and CDR2 FQGNSA. Between the trimmed V and J ends, which lost 1 base and 0 bases, there was a span of 15 bases. This CDR3 contains 18 residues. CDR3 protein: CASSLEGPEAANTGELFF. The DNA for the CDR3 is TGTGCCAGCAGCTTAGAGGGTCCCGAAGCGGCGAACACCGGGGAGCTGTTTTTT.

This clone was detected only once. The V and J genes are TRBV5-6 and TRBJ1-4, with D possibly being TRBD1 (5 bases). The V and J ends lost 4 bases and 7 bases respectively, with 17 bases between them. Germline assignment: CDR1 SGHDT and CDR2 YYEEEE. This CDR3 contains 15 residues. Here the CDR3 reads CASSASGFGVEKLFF. DNA for the CDR3: TGTGCCAGCAGCGCATCAGGGTTTGGGGTTGAAAAACTGTTTTTT.

The chain carries TRBV7-2 and TRBJ2-5, with D perhaps matching TRBD1 or TRBD2 (5 bases each). This CDR3 comprises 14 residues. V gave up 3 bases and J gave up 5 bases, with 13 bases separating them. Germline assignment: CDR1 SGHTA and CDR2 FQGNSA. The CDR3 here is CASSFRPGRETQYF. Written as DNA, the CDR3 is TGTGCCAGCAGCTTCAGGCCGGGGCGGGAGACCCAGTACTTC.

The chain uses TRBV19 and TRBJ2-1; 9 positions match TRBD2. The V gene end was trimmed by 3 bases and the J gene end by 4 bases; junction bases not matched to a gene: 4. Germline V CDR1 and CDR2: LNHDA, SQIVND (reference sequence). The CDR3 totals 15 residues. CDR3 sequence: CASSISGRRYNEQFF. The CDR3 bases are TGTGCCAGTAGTATTAGCGGGAGAAGGTACAATGAGCAGTTCTTC. The complete variable domain, with remaining parts taken from reference TRBV19 and TRBJ2-1, reads DGGITQSPKYLFRKEGQNVTLSCEQNLNHDAMYWYRQDPGQGLRLIYYSQIVNDFQKGDIAEGYSVSREKKESFPLTVTSAQKNPTAFYLCASSISGRRYNEQFFGPGTRLTVL.

This chain uses TRBV7-9 with TRBJ2-1, with D possibly matching TRBD1 (5 bases). The CDR3 is made up of 12 amino acids. V was clipped by 1 base and J by 10 bases, with 8 bases between them. Germline loops: CDR1 SEHNR, CDR2 FQNEAQ (reference sequence). The CDR3 bases are TGTGCCAGCAGCTTAGGGGGCCTCGAGCAGTTCTTC. This translates into CASSLGGLEQFF. Full variable domain (missing parts from reference TRBV7-9 and TRBJ2-1): DTGVSQNPRHKITKRGQNVTFRCDPISEHNRLYWYRQTLGQGPEFLTYFQNEAQLEKSRLLSDRFSAERPKGSFSTLEIQRTEQGDSAMYLCASSLGGLEQFFGPGTRLTVL.

This chain uses TRBV5-4 with TRBJ2-1, with TRBD2 matching over 16 bases. This CDR3 spans 15 amino acids. CDR1 and CDR2 from the germline V gene are SGHNT and YYREEE (reference sequence). Trimming took 3 bases from V and 9 from J; bases not matched to a gene: 3. The CDR3 sequence: CASSWGLAGGGEQFF. The CDR3 region has the DNA TGTGCCAGCAGCTGGGGACTAGCGGGAGGGGGTGAGCAGTTCTTC.

The chain has TRBV28 and TRBJ2-5; TRBD1 or TRBD2 may be the D gene (5 bases each). This CDR3 comprises 14 residues. V lost 3 bases to trimming and J lost 1 base, with 9 bases between them. CDR1 and CDR2 (germline): MDHEN, SYDVKM. Here the CDR3 DNA reads TGTGCCAGCAGTTTCGCCGGGACCCAAGAGACCCAGTACTTC. Amino acid sequence: CASSFAGTQETQYF.

The V call is TRBV7-2, the J call TRBJ2-1, with 8 bases aligning to TRBD2. V gave up 2 bases and J gave up 13 bases; unmatched junction bases: 1. Germline loops: CDR1 SGHTA, CDR2 FQGNSA. The CDR3 totals 11 residues. CDR3 amino acids: CASSLREGQFF. In nucleotides, the CDR3 is TGTGCCAGCAGCTTACGGGAGGGCCAGTTCTTC. Supplemented by reference TRBV7-2 and TRBJ2-1, the full variable domain reads GAGVSQSPSNKVTEKGKDVELRCDPISGHTALYWYRQSLGQGLEFLIYFQGNSAPDKSGLPSDRFSAERTGGSVSTLTIQRTQQEDSAVYLCASSLREGQFFGPGTRLTVL.

CDR3 sequence reads: CASGFPPAGEVSNQPQHF. The CDR3, as DNA: TGTGCTAGTGGTTTCCCACCCGCAGGGGAGGTCAGCAATCAGCCCCAGCATTTT. The rearrangement joins TRBV12-5 to TRBJ1-5; the D gene is possibly TRBD1 (6 bases). Trimming cost V 3 bases and J 1 base, with 19 bases left between them. The germline V gene has CDR1 LGHNT and CDR2 FRNRAP. The CDR3 contains 18 residues.

The rearrangement uses TRBV6-1 and TRBJ1-5; TRBD1 matches at 8 bases. The CDR3 runs 16 residues. V lost 2 bases to trimming and J lost 7 bases; unmatched junction nucleotides: 10. Germline loops: CDR1 MNHNS, CDR2 SASEGT. CDR3 sequence: CASSETPGGLGQPQHF. The CDR3 DNA reads TGTGCCAGCAGTGAAACCCCAGGGGGCTTAGGCCAGCCCCAGCATTTT.

V and J are TRBV28 and TRBJ2-1; perhaps TRBD2 as D (5 bases). Looked up from germline, CDR1 is MDHEN and CDR2 is SYDVKM. V was clipped by 6 bases and J by 8 bases, with 11 bases between them. CDR3 length equals 12 residues. The CDR3 nucleotides read TGTGCCAGCAGCTCCCCCGGGGATGAGCAGTTCTTC. Amino acids: CASSSPGDEQFF.

The chain is built from TRBV29-1 and TRBJ2-7; a weak D match, TRBD2 (6 bases). The CDR3 has 12 amino acids. The V and J ends lost 5 bases and 3 bases respectively, with 11 bases between them. Looked up from germline, CDR1 is SQVTM and CDR2 is ANQGSEA. CDR3 in amino acids: CSVYTGVYEQYF. CDR3 nucleotides: TGCAGCGTTTATACGGGAGTCTACGAGCAGTACTTC.

This clone has only one observation. V gene TRBV6-6 combines with J gene TRBJ2-2; TRBD2 matches 8 bases. This CDR3 is built from 16 residues. Trimming took 2 bases from V and 5 from J; bases not matched to a gene: 7. CDR1 and CDR2 (germline): MNHNY, SVGAGI (reference sequence). For the CDR3, the DNA is TGTGCCAGCAGTTACGTCGCGGGAGGAGGGACCGGGGAGCTGTTTTTT. This codes for CASSYVAGGGTGELFF.

The chain joins TRBV6-5 to TRBJ2-2; the D gene is possibly TRBD2 (5 bases). Germline V lookup: CDR1 MNHEY, CDR2 SVGAGI. The V end was cut by 5 bases, the J end by 6 bases, with 10 bases between. The CDR3 extends over 13 amino acids. The CDR3 DNA reads as TGTGCCAGCAGTCAACCCGGGGCCGGGGAGCTGTTTTTT. This encodes CASSQPGAGELFF.

The chain links TRBV4-1 to TRBJ2-1; no clear D gene. From germline, CDR1 is MGHRA and CDR2 YSYEKL. This CDR3 has 15 residues. Trimming left V 3 bases short and J 1 base short, with 10 bases between. The CDR3 loop is CASSHGLLSYNEQFF. CDR3 nucleotides: TGCGCCAGCAGCCATGGGCTCCTTTCCTACAATGAGCAGTTCTTC.

The V and J genes are TRBV27 and TRBJ1-2; 9 nucleotides line up with TRBD1. The CDR3 runs 15 residues. With V trimmed by 4 bases and J by 4 bases, 7 bases remained unmatched. Germline V gene sequence: CDR1 MNHEY, CDR2 SMNVEV (reference sequence). As DNA, the CDR3 is TGTGCCAGCAGTTCAACAGGGGGCGCAACCTATGGCTACACCTTC. It encodes CASSSTGGATYGYTF.

This sequence joins TRBV28 and TRBJ2-7; D remains ambiguous. Trimming took off 8 bases at V and 0 bases at J, with 8 bases between the two ends. Germline CDR1 MDHEN, CDR2 SYDVKM. This CDR3 has 12 amino acids. In DNA, the CDR3 is TGTGCCAGCGGGTCCCGCTCCTACGAGCAGTACTTC. Its translation: CASGSRSYEQYF.

In this sample, this clone turned up once. The chain has TRBV7-9 and TRBJ2-3; D might be TRBD2 (5 bases). V lost 1 base and J 3 bases, leaving 11 bases between the germline ends. This CDR3 comprises 15 residues. Germline V gives CDR1 SEHNR, CDR2 FQNEAQ (reference sequence). This CDR3 reads CASSLGAGLTDTQYF. The CDR3 DNA follows: TGTGCCAGCAGCTTAGGGGCGGGTTTGACAGATACGCAGTATTTT.

The chain is built from TRBV7-9 and TRBJ2-5; D unclear. In germline, CDR1 is SEHNR, CDR2 FQNEAQ (reference sequence). The CDR3 spans 15 residues. V was clipped by 4 bases and J by 1 base, with 13 bases between them. The CDR3: CASSSETEIQETQYF. DNA of the CDR3: TGTGCCAGCAGCTCCGAGACTGAAATCCAAGAGACCCAGTACTTC.

The gene calls are TRBV5-4 and TRBJ2-7; D perhaps matches TRBD1 (5 bases). Per the germline V gene, CDR1 is SGHNT and CDR2 is YYREEE (reference sequence). The CDR3 is made up of 13 amino acids. V was shortened by 4 bases and J by 0 bases, with 8 bases between the two germline ends. The DNA for the CDR3 is TGTGCCAGCAGCGCACAGGTCTCCTACGAGCAGTACTTC. The encoded protein is CASSAQVSYEQYF.

The chain carries TRBV5-1 and TRBJ2-2; 8 bases map to TRBD1. The ends lost 1 base at V and 8 bases at J; junction bases unmatched: 4. CDR3 size: 14 residues. The germline gives CDR1 SGHRS, CDR2 YFSETQ. The CDR3 loop is CASSLSGGSGELFF. The CDR3 nucleotides read TGCGCCAGCAGCTTGTCAGGGGGCAGTGGGGAGCTGTTTTTT. Based on the CDR3 plus reference TRBV5-1 and TRBJ2-2, the full variable domain is KAGVTQTPRYLIKTRGQQVTLSCSPISGHRSVSWYQQTPGQGLQFLFEYFSETQRNKGNFPGRFSGRQFSNSRSEMNVSTLELGDSALYLCASSLSGGSGELFFGEGSRLTVL.

The chain is built from TRBV5-1 and TRBJ2-5; D gene unclear. This CDR3 region has 14 residues. Germline assignment: CDR1 SGHRS and CDR2 YFSETQ. The V and J ends lost 7 bases and 5 bases respectively, with 18 bases between them. The CDR3 region has the DNA TGCGCCAGCGGGTCGGACCCTCCGCTCGAGACCCAGTACTTC. Encoded protein: CASGSDPPLETQYF. Drawing the rest from reference TRBV5-1 and TRBJ2-5, the complete variable domain is KAGVTQTPRYLIKTRGQQVTLSCSPISGHRSVSWYQQTPGQGLQFLFEYFSETQRNKGNFPGRFSGRQFSNSRSEMNVSTLELGDSALYLCASGSDPPLETQYFGPGTRLLVL.

This chain joins TRBV15 and TRBJ2-1; no definite D call. The germline CDR1 and CDR2 sequences are LNHNV and YYDKDF (reference sequence). The CDR3 contains 15 residues. With 0 bases removed from V and 2 bases from J, the gap between germline ends came to 8 bases. The CDR3, as DNA: TGTGCCACCAGCAGAGATCGAAGAGCCTACAATGAGCAGTTCTTC. It codes for CATSRDRRAYNEQFF.